Listed here are 28 T cell receptor beta chains from one sample, sequenced in a study of shared clonotypes between healthy human individuals. Only in-frame clones appear in the TCRdb table, and some are missing; sequencing was by immunoSEQ multiplex PCR. The data show approximately 470,000 clones, 70% to 80% seen once. The source material was PBMCs. The receptors were gathered from a woman aged 40 to 50 in good health. Some clones in this sample may be carry-over from other donors' samples.

This chain joins TRBV18 and TRBJ2-1; the match to TRBD2 covers 10 bases. The J segment lost 8 bases and the V segment lost 3 bases, leaving 4 bases of the junction unmatched. Germline V gene sequence: CDR1 KGHSH, CDR2 LQKENI. The length of the CDR3 is 14 residues. Written as DNA, the CDR3 is TGTGCCAGCTCACCTAGCGGGAGGTACTATGAGCAGTTCTTC. Protein sequence: CASSPSGRYYEQFF.

Points on this clone: A far larger clone is only one base removed, so a read error is likely. The chain carries TRBV5-4 and TRBJ1-1, with a weak D call TRBD1 (5 bases). V was clipped by 4 bases and J by 4 bases, with 14 bases between them. The CDR3 is made up of 14 amino acids. Germline V gene data show CDR1 as SGHNT and CDR2 as YYREEE (reference sequence). CDR3 DNA: TGTGCCAGCAGCCCCCAGGGTAGTACCACTGAAGCTTTCTTT. Its translation: CASSPQGSTTEAFF.

The genes are TRBV10-2 and TRBJ1-2; no reliable D call. The CDR3 contains 12 residues. The germline V gene has CDR1 WSHSY and CDR2 SAAADI. Trimming took 3 bases from V and 8 from J, leaving 10 bases between them. The CDR3 loop is CASSDFGRGYTF. CDR3 coding DNA: TGCGCCAGCAGTGATTTTGGACGCGGCTACACCTTC.

The chain uses TRBV5-8 and TRBJ2-1; 7 positions agree with TRBD2. The CDR3 loop spans 16 amino acids. Germline-derived CDR1 and CDR2 are SGHTS and YDEGEE. V trimming: 2 bases; J trimming: 4 bases; junction bases outside the gene matches: 9. The DNA for the CDR3 is TGTGCCAGCAGCTTTTTACCGGGACTAATATACAATGAGCAGTTCTTC. Encoded protein: CASSFLPGLIYNEQFF.

V is TRBV6-5 and J is TRBJ1-2; the D gene is possibly TRBD1 (5 bases). Per germline, CDR1 MNHEY and CDR2 SVGAGI. The CDR3 has 13 amino acids. The germline V and J ends were trimmed by 11 bases and 2 bases, with 15 bases remaining between them. CDR3 in DNA: TGTGCCGCCGGACACGAAAACAACTATGGCTACACCTTC. It encodes CAAGHENNYGYTF.

The CDR3 nucleotides are TGTGCCAGCAGCTTAAGAGGGGACACCGGGGAGCTGTTTTTT. This gives the protein CASSLRGDTGELFF. The chain joins TRBV7-3 to TRBJ2-2; either TRBD1 or TRBD2 may supply D (5 bases each). Trimming took off 1 base at V and 3 bases at J, with 6 bases between the two ends. The CDR3 has 14 residues. Germline V gives CDR1 SGHTA, CDR2 FQGTGA.

The chain is built from TRBV4-1 and TRBJ2-3; 7 bases agree with TRBD2. Germline CDR1 reads MGHRA; CDR2 reads YSYEKL. J was trimmed by 2 bases and V by 1 base; bases with no gene match: 15. The CDR3 consists of 19 residues. CDR3 sequence reads: CASSQVVSGQTPHTDTQYF. As DNA, the CDR3 is TGCGCCAGCAGCCAAGTTGTTAGCGGGCAGACACCGCACACAGATACGCAGTATTTT.

The chain combines TRBV5-1 with TRBJ2-3; TRBD2 matches at 9 bases. Germline CDR1 reads SGHRS; CDR2 reads YFSETQ. J lost 1 base, V lost 0 bases, and 12 bases had no gene match. The CDR3 runs 19 residues. The CDR3 here is CASSLGELVAGVGTDTQYF. The CDR3 bases are TGCGCCAGCAGCTTGGGAGAGTTGGTAGCGGGAGTGGGCACAGATACGCAGTATTTT.

This rearrangement joins TRBV28 to TRBJ2-5; no firm D call. Trimming shortened V by 3 bases and J by 2 bases, and 10 bases separated the two germline ends. Germline lookup yields CDR1 MDHEN and CDR2 SYDVKM. This CDR3 is 14 amino acids long. CDR3 DNA: TGTGCCAGCAGTTTCAGCCCACTTCAAGAGACCCAGTACTTC. Its translation is CASSFSPLQETQYF.

As to this clone: This may stem from a read error, because a much larger clone lies one nucleotide away. Other DNA sequences in the sample encode the same CDR3. The chain employs TRBV29-1 and TRBJ1-2; 8 bases align to TRBD1. Per germline, CDR1 SQVTM and CDR2 ANQGSEA. This CDR3 comprises 14 residues. The CDR3 sequence is CSVITRTGNYGYTF. DNA of the CDR3: TGCAGCGTCATCACTAGGACAGGGAACTATGGCTACACCTTT.

There are many counts of this clone. This rearrangement joins TRBV4-3 to TRBJ2-1, with 12 bases that match TRBD2. The CDR3 totals 14 residues. Losses at the gene ends were 2 bases for V and 10 bases for J; bases not matched to a gene: 3. CDR1 and CDR2 from the germline V gene are LGHNA and YSLEER. CDR3 in amino acids: CASSQLLAGGEQFF. The DNA for the CDR3 is TGCGCCAGCAGCCAACTACTAGCGGGAGGCGAGCAGTTCTTC.

The chain employs TRBV5-6 and TRBJ1-5, with TRBD1 identical over 8 bases. V shed 5 bases and J 0 bases; nucleotides not matched to a gene: 10. This CDR3 contains 17 residues. The V gene's germline CDR1 is SGHDT and CDR2 YYEEEE. CDR3 protein: CASSHNGQGHSNQPQHF. The DNA for the CDR3 is TGTGCCAGCAGTCACAACGGACAGGGCCATAGCAATCAGCCCCAGCATTTT.

The chain uses TRBV7-3 and TRBJ2-2, with TRBD2 identical over 7 bases. V lost 0 bases and J lost 4; bases outside the gene matches: 8. CDR1 and CDR2 (germline): SGHTA, FQGTGA. This CDR3 comprises 17 residues. The CDR3 DNA follows: TGTGCCAGCAGCTTAACTAGGGAGGGGCGCGTCACCGGGGAGCTGTTTTTT. This encodes CASSLTREGRVTGELFF.

This CDR3 reads CASSQDLSTANYEQYF. The CDR3, as DNA: TGTGCCAGCAGCCAAGATTTATCCACCGCGAACTACGAGCAGTACTTC. The rearrangement uses TRBV4-2 and TRBJ2-7, with D hard to call. The CDR3 loop spans 16 amino acids. With 0 bases removed from V and 3 bases from J, the gap between germline ends came to 15 bases. In germline, CDR1 is LGHNA, CDR2 YNFKEQ.

The CDR3 DNA follows: TGCGCCAGCAGCTTGGGACAGACGTACAATGAGCAGTTCTTC. Translation: CASSLGQTYNEQFF. This chain connects TRBV5-1 to TRBJ2-1; the D gene is possibly TRBD1 (5 bases). The CDR3 consists of 14 residues. Trimming pared 0 bases from V and 4 bases from J, leaving 8 bases between. Germline V CDR1 and CDR2: SGHRS, YFSETQ.

The genes are TRBV5-8 and TRBJ2-7; possibly TRBD1 or TRBD2 for D (6 bases each). The ends were cut back, 3 bases at V and 5 bases at J, with 24 bases in the middle. Germline values: CDR1 SGHTS, CDR2 YDEGEE. The CDR3 covers 17 residues. CDR3 sequence (DNA): TGTGCCAGCAGCTCCCGGTGGTTTGGGGGGCGTTCAAACGAGCAGTACTTC. Translation: CASSSRWFGGRSNEQYF.

The chain has TRBV2 and TRBJ2-5; a weak D match, TRBD1 (6 bases). V lost 7 bases and J lost 0, with 12 bases in between. Germline-derived CDR1 and CDR2 are SNHLY and FYNNEI. CDR3 length: 14 amino acids. The CDR3 here is CASIRGQNQETQYF. The CDR3 bases are TGTGCCAGCATTAGAGGACAGAACCAAGAGACCCAGTACTTC.

This chain connects TRBV9 to TRBJ1-2, with 8 bases that match TRBD1. Trimming removed 2 bases from V and 2 bases from J; junction bases left unmatched: 2. The CDR3 loop spans 14 amino acids. CDR1 SGDLS and CDR2 YYNGEE come from the germline V gene. The CDR3 here is CASSVTGANYGYTF. CDR3 DNA: TGTGCCAGCAGCGTGACAGGGGCGAACTATGGCTACACCTTC. The full variable domain, its missing parts supplied by reference TRBV9 and TRBJ1-2, is DSGVTQTPKHLITATGQRVTLRCSPRSGDLSVYWYQQSLDQGLQFLIQYYNGEERAKGNILERFSAQQFPDLHSELNLSSLELGDSALYFCASSVTGANYGYTFGSGTRLTVV.

The chain is built from TRBV6-1 and TRBJ2-2, with TRBD2 matching over 8 bases. This CDR3 has 15 amino acids. V was clipped by 4 bases and J by 6 bases; unmatched bases: 7. Germline CDR1 is MNHNS and CDR2 is SASEGT. The CDR3 loop is CASSAIGGAAGELFF. CDR3 coding DNA: TGTGCCAGCAGTGCCATCGGGGGGGCCGCCGGGGAGCTGTTTTTT.

The rearrangement joins TRBV7-3 to TRBJ2-2, with D perhaps TRBD1 (5 bases). Germline loops: CDR1 SGHTA, CDR2 FQGTGA. Trimming cost V 5 bases and J 5 bases, with 18 bases left between them. The CDR3 consists of 16 residues. The CDR3 DNA reads TGTGCCAGCAGCACTAATGGCAGGGTTAATACCGGGGAGCTGTTTTTT. Translation: CASSTNGRVNTGELFF.

The V call is TRBV7-6, the J call TRBJ2-1, with a possible D match to TRBD1 (6 bases). With 5 bases removed from V and 7 bases from J, the gap between germline ends came to 18 bases. CDR1 is SGHVS, CDR2 FNYEAQ, per germline. The CDR3 consists of 15 residues. The CDR3: CASSLPGQRGNEQFF. The CDR3, as DNA: TGTGCCAGCAGCCTCCCGGGACAAAGGGGTAATGAGCAGTTCTTC.

The chain joins TRBV30 to TRBJ1-4; 7 bases match TRBD1. The CDR3 consists of 15 residues. J was trimmed by 0 bases and V by 1 base; bases with no gene match: 2. Germline values: CDR1 GTSNPN, CDR2 SVGIG (reference sequence). CDR3 loop: CAWSDTGATNEKLFF. The CDR3 DNA is TGTGCCTGGAGTGATACAGGGGCAACTAATGAAAAACTGTTTTTT.

This clone was picked up many times. Other DNA sequences in this specimen translate into the identical CDR3. CDR3 protein: CASSLVLAGAREQYF. The CDR3 DNA follows: TGTGCCAGCAGCTTAGTTTTAGCGGGAGCTCGCGAGCAGTACTTC. V is TRBV7-2 and J is TRBJ2-7; 9 bases map to TRBD2. V was pared by 1 base and J by 6 bases, with 7 bases of the junction left unmatched. The CDR3 has 15 residues. Germline loops: CDR1 SGHTA, CDR2 FQGNSA.

J is TRBJ2-3 and V is TRBV11-2; D not resolved. V was trimmed by 1 base and J by 2 bases, leaving 7 bases between them. Germline values: CDR1 SGHAT, CDR2 FQNNGV. The CDR3 is made up of 14 amino acids. The CDR3 here is CASSLGAHTDTQYF. The CDR3 DNA reads as TGTGCCAGCAGCTTAGGAGCGCACACAGATACGCAGTATTTT.

This clone was seen just once. The V call is TRBV20-1, the J call TRBJ2-3; no clear D. Deletions cut 2 bases from V and 2 bases from J, with 2 bases between. Germline-derived CDR1 and CDR2 are DFQATT and SNEGSKA (reference sequence). This CDR3 contains 11 residues. The CDR3 is CSARNTDTQYF. The CDR3 DNA follows: TGCAGTGCTAGAAACACAGATACGCAGTATTTT.

There are a few counts of this clone. The gene calls are TRBV4-2 and TRBJ2-2; no firm D call. Germline V gives CDR1 LGHNA, CDR2 YNFKEQ. The CDR3 totals 13 residues. V gave up 0 bases and J gave up 6 bases, with 5 bases separating them. The CDR3 DNA sequence: TGTGCCAGCAGCCAAGATGGGGCCGGGGAGCTGTTTTTT. Translating gives CASSQDGAGELFF.

The V call is TRBV4-2, the J call TRBJ2-4, with a tentative D call TRBD1 (7 bases). Germline CDR1 LGHNA, CDR2 YNFKEQ. The V gene lost 1 base and the J gene lost 6 bases, with 13 bases spanning the gap. This CDR3 is built from 15 residues. The CDR3 spells CASSQGGQGGNIQYF. The CDR3 nucleotides read TGTGCCAGCAGCCAAGGTGGGCAGGGGGGAAACATTCAGTACTTC.

CDR3 region: CATSRDTGQSPKNIQYF. CDR3 DNA sequence: TGTGCCACCAGCAGAGATACGGGACAGTCCCCCAAAAACATTCAGTACTTC. The chain links TRBV15 to TRBJ2-4; 7 bases are a match to TRBD1. CDR3 length: 17 amino acids. The germline V gene has CDR1 LNHNV and CDR2 YYDKDF (reference sequence). Trimming took 0 bases from V and 2 from J; bases not matched to a gene: 7.